These 23 T cell receptor beta chains were sequenced from one sample in a study of T-cell reconstitution after alpha-beta-depleted transplantation in children. Unique molecular identifiers were used to barcode this TCRbeta library. TCRdb used MiXCR to reprocess the PCR reads, holding one entry per CDR3 protein. The repertoire holds 200,000 to 250,000 distinct CDR3 sequences, with approximately 10% as singletons. Sequencing used PBMCs, obtained before TCRalphabeta/CD19-depleted stem cell transplant. These receptors all stem from a child younger than two with acute myeloid leukemia, due to receive a stem cell transplant.

The chain links TRBV30 to TRBJ2-1, with D tentatively TRBD1 or TRBD2 (5 bases each). Trimming left V 1 base short and J 1 base short, with 11 bases between. The CDR3 sequence is 15 residues long. Germline V CDR1 and CDR2: GTSNPN, SVGIG (reference sequence). CDR3 nucleotide sequence: TGTGCCTGGAGTGCGGGGCTTGGGTCCTACAATGAGCAGTTCTTC. Its translation is CAWSAGLGSYNEQFF.

The V gene is TRBV9, the J gene TRBJ1-1; D is ambiguous. CDR1 is SGDLS, CDR2 YYNGEE, per germline. This CDR3 contains 12 residues. Trimming pared 2 bases from V and 7 bases from J, leaving 9 bases between. CDR3 amino acids: CASSVGSGEAFF. CDR3 coding DNA: TGTGCCAGCAGCGTCGGGAGTGGTGAAGCTTTCTTT.

There are a few counts of this clonotype. The chain carries TRBV12-3 or TRBV12-4 and TRBJ1-2, with TRBD1 as a possible D gene (5 bases). This CDR3 region has 13 residues. The V end lost 1 base, the J end lost 5 bases, and 8 bases lay between the germline ends. The CDR3 region has the DNA TGTGCCAGCAGTTTAGGGGGACTTTATGGCTACACCTTC. Its translation: CASSLGGLYGYTF.

The sample holds one count of this clonotype. The J gene is TRBJ2-1, the V gene TRBV5-6; 8 bases agree with TRBD2. With V trimmed by 4 bases and J by 2 bases, 8 bases remained unmatched. CDR3 length: 16 residues. CDR1 is SGHDT and CDR2 is YYEEEE in the germline V gene. The CDR3 nucleotides read TGTGCCAGCAGCCCAGGACTAGCCTGCCCCTACAATGAGCAGTTCTTC. As protein: CASSPGLACPYNEQFF. Complete variable domain (other parts from reference TRBV5-6 and TRBJ2-1): DAGVTQSPTHLIKTRGQQVTLRCSPKSGHDTVSWYQQALGQGPQFIFQYYEEEERQRGNFPDRFSGHQFPNYSSELNVNALLLGDSALYLCASSPGLACPYNEQFFGPGTRLTVL.

This clonotype has a count of ten or more. The chain recombines TRBV6-1 with TRBJ1-5; a weak D match, TRBD1 (6 bases). This CDR3 has 16 amino acids. The germline V gene encodes CDR1 MNHNS and CDR2 SASEGT. V was trimmed by 7 bases and J by 0 bases, leaving 16 bases between them. The CDR3 coding sequence is TGTGCCAGCAAGGGTGGACAGAGCTATAGCAATCAGCCCCAGCATTTT. It codes for CASKGGQSYSNQPQHF.

The table lists this clonotype with many counts. This chain links TRBV20-1 with TRBJ2-1; D gene ambiguous. The V and J ends lost 6 bases and 4 bases respectively, with 10 bases between them. Looked up from germline, CDR1 is DFQATT and CDR2 is SNEGSKA (reference sequence). There are 12 residues in the CDR3. Here the CDR3 DNA reads TGCAGTGCAGGCACAGCGTACAATGAGCAGTTCTTC. Protein: CSAGTAYNEQFF.

The sample holds many counts of this clonotype. The chain employs TRBV29-1 and TRBJ1-2; the D gene is possibly TRBD1 (5 bases). Germline CDR1 reads SQVTM; CDR2 reads ANQGSEA. Trimming shortened V by 7 bases and J by 1 base, and 13 bases separated the two germline ends. The CDR3 totals 13 residues. CDR3 sequence (DNA): TGCAGCGATCGGGACGGCCTTAACTATGGCTACACCTTC. Translated, it gives CSDRDGLNYGYTF.

This clonotype was seen many times. The V and J genes are TRBV3-1 and TRBJ2-3; D gene unclear. CDR1 is LGHDT, CDR2 YNNKEL, per germline (reference sequence). Trimming cost V 1 base and J 5 bases, with 19 bases left between them. The length of the CDR3 is 17 residues. CDR3 amino acids: CASSQVAVSFTRDTQYF. In DNA form, the CDR3 reads TGTGCCAGCAGCCAAGTCGCAGTGAGCTTTACCCGAGATACGCAGTATTTT.

This clonotype was seen more than once but under ten times. The chain uses TRBV5-1 and TRBJ2-4; 8 bases match TRBD1. V gave up 0 bases and J gave up 2 bases; unmatched junction bases: 1. The length of the CDR3 is 15 residues. Germline V gene lookup returns CDR1 SGHRS and CDR2 YFSETQ. The CDR3 DNA reads as TGCGCCAGCAGCTTGGGGACAGGGACCAAAAACATTCAGTACTTC. Its translation is CASSLGTGTKNIQYF.

This clonotype was found many times. V usage is TRBV5-1 and J usage is TRBJ2-3; 12 positions match TRBD2. Trimming removed 5 bases from V and 2 bases from J; junction bases left unmatched: 6. The CDR3 is 16 amino acids. CDR1 and CDR2 from the germline V gene are SGHRS and YFSETQ. CDR3 protein: CASSTLAGGPTDTQYF. The DNA for the CDR3 is TGCGCCAGCAGTACTCTAGCGGGAGGGCCCACAGATACGCAGTATTTT.

The sample holds many counts of this clonotype. This chain links TRBV7-9 with TRBJ2-2; 8 bases agree with TRBD1. The CDR3 covers 16 residues. Trimming at V came to 2 bases and at J to 2 bases, leaving 4 bases not matched to a gene. The V gene's germline CDR1 is SEHNR and CDR2 FQNEAQ (reference sequence). CDR3 region: CASSLSGGVNTGELFF. CDR3 DNA sequence: TGTGCCAGCAGCTTATCAGGGGGCGTTAACACCGGGGAGCTGTTTTTT.

This clonotype was picked up many times. The J gene is TRBJ2-2, the V gene TRBV30, with D uncertain. CDR1 and CDR2 from the germline V gene are GTSNPN and SVGIG (reference sequence). This CDR3 contains 17 residues. Trimming cost V 1 base and J 3 bases, with 18 bases left between them. The CDR3 DNA reads TGTGCCTGGAGTGGCCCTGGCACTACTCCCGACACCGGGGAGCTGTTTTTT. Translation: CAWSGPGTTPDTGELFF.

This clonotype was counted many times. This rearrangement joins TRBV7-2 to TRBJ2-7, with D perhaps TRBD1 (6 bases). Germline V gene data show CDR1 as SGHTA and CDR2 as FQGNSA. The CDR3 length is 14 residues. V was cut by 1 base and J by 2 bases, with 9 bases left in between. The CDR3 protein is CASSLGGQTYEQYF. The CDR3 DNA reads TGTGCCAGCAGCTTAGGGGGACAAACCTACGAGCAGTACTTC.

This clonotype has at least ten counts. The rearrangement uses TRBV7-9 and TRBJ1-3; D is undetermined. Germline V CDR1 and CDR2: SEHNR, FQNEAQ (reference sequence). Trimming removed 2 bases at V and 3 bases at J, with 8 bases between. The CDR3 contains 14 residues. The CDR3 DNA is TGTGCCAGCAGCTTATACATTCTTGGAAACACCATATATTTT. It yields the protein CASSLYILGNTIYF.

The gene calls are TRBV6-2 or TRBV6-3 and TRBJ2-7, with 8 nucleotides matching TRBD2. V was pared by 6 bases and J by 4 bases, with 5 bases of the junction left unmatched. Germline V gene data show CDR1 as MNHEY and CDR2 as SVGEGT. CDR3 size: 13 residues. The CDR3 nucleotides are TGTGCCAGCAGCAAGCGGGAGCTTTACGAGCAGTACTTC. Its translation: CASSKRELYEQYF.

This clonotype was counted at least ten times. The chain uses TRBV20-1 and TRBJ2-1; TRBD2 aligns across 10 bases. This CDR3 is built from 17 residues. V lost 0 bases, J lost 6 bases, and 11 bases stayed unmatched. The germline gives CDR1 DFQATT, CDR2 SNEGSKA (reference sequence). The CDR3 here is CSARDGQTSGRGNEQFF. CDR3 DNA sequence: TGCAGTGCTAGAGATGGCCAAACAAGCGGGAGGGGCAATGAGCAGTTCTTC.

This clonotype was detected many times. J is TRBJ1-1 and V is TRBV5-1, with 9 bases fitting TRBD1. This CDR3 comprises 15 residues. The V and J ends lost 2 bases and 4 bases, in that order; junction bases with no gene match: 6. Germline values: CDR1 SGHRS, CDR2 YFSETQ. CDR3 sequence (DNA): TGCGCCAGCAGCTTAATACAGGGGGCAGGCACTGAAGCTTTCTTT. Its translation: CASSLIQGAGTEAFF.

This clonotype was picked up many times. The chain carries TRBV12-3 or TRBV12-4 and TRBJ1-2; maybe TRBD1 (5 bases). This CDR3 is built from 15 residues. V was clipped by 6 bases and J by 7 bases, with 21 bases between them. In DNA form, the CDR3 reads TGTGCCAGCAGCCTGGCGGGCGGGACGAGGGTTGGCTACACCTTC. Translated: CASSLAGGTRVGYTF.

This clonotype occurred many times. The chain employs TRBV12-3 or TRBV12-4 and TRBJ2-3; D uncertain. This CDR3 has 15 residues. The ends were cut back, 1 base at V and 3 bases at J, with 11 bases in the middle. The CDR3 is CASSLEAQGTDTQYF. DNA for the CDR3: TGTGCCAGCAGTTTAGAGGCGCAAGGGACAGATACGCAGTATTTT.

This clonotype occurred a few times. V and J are TRBV20-1 and TRBJ2-5; D could derive from TRBD1 or TRBD2 (6 bases each). Per the germline V gene, CDR1 is DFQATT and CDR2 is SNEGSKA (reference sequence). V was trimmed by 3 bases and J by 4 bases, leaving 12 bases between them. The CDR3 contains 13 residues. The CDR3 DNA is TGCAGTGCTAGTGGCAGGGGAGGAGAGACCCAGTACTTC. Amino acids: CSASGRGGETQYF.

About this clonotype: A read error is possible here, since a much larger clone lies one base away. V gene TRBV5-4 combines with J gene TRBJ2-5; D possibly corresponds to TRBD1 (6 bases). The CDR3 spans 13 residues. Per germline, CDR1 SGHNT and CDR2 YYREEE (reference sequence). CDR3 sequence: CANSLYREETQYF. In DNA, the CDR3 is TGTGCCAACAGCTTGTACAGGGAAGAGACCCAGTACTTC.

This clonotype was observed at least ten times. The chain combines TRBV12-3 or TRBV12-4 with TRBJ1-2; D perhaps matches TRBD1 (5 bases). This CDR3 spans 14 amino acids. V lost 2 bases and J 12 bases, leaving 19 bases between the germline ends. In DNA form, the CDR3 reads TGTGCCAGCAGTTTAACCCGACAGTCCTACTCGGACACCTTC. Translation: CASSLTRQSYSDTF.

This clonotype occurred many times. The CDR3 sequence: CASSFREGKNEQFF. The CDR3 DNA follows: TGTGCCAGCAGCTTTCGGGAGGGCAAAAATGAGCAGTTCTTC. The rearrangement links TRBV11-3 to TRBJ2-1; 8 positions match TRBD2. J lost 7 bases, V lost 3 bases, and 5 bases had no gene match. The CDR3 totals 14 residues. Germline values: CDR1 SGHNT, CDR2 YENEEA.